The sequence of this T cell receptor (beta chain) was determined in a study of tumor-infiltrating lymphocytes in primary liver carcinoma. For the study at large: Recorded tumor stage was T1-T3 N0M0, with diameters of about 4.2 to 10 cm.

Scientists recovered RNA and DNA together from roughly 20-30 mg of unsorted bulk tissue. Patients were chronically HBV-infected and treatment-naive. CDR1 and CDR2 (germline): SQVTM, ANQGSEA. The CDR3 is 15 amino acids. Starting material of 500 ng total RNA yielded TCR beta cDNA via a constant-region primer. Employing slightly modified ARM-PCR, three nested multiplex PCR rounds were run, and these gave rise to the TCR beta libraries. Primers for the first two PCR rounds were TRBV1-TRBV30 forward primers and a C-beta reverse primer (roughly 10 cycles per round). TCRdb fed the multiplex PCR reads into MiXCR, producing one record per CDR3 protein. The sample includes about 37,000 distinct CDR3 sequences, more than 60% seen only once; the top ten take 37%. General study points: It was tumor-adjacent and tumor-blood pairs that overlapped less than tumor region pairs did.

This clonotype occurred once. Its target is not known. A junction boundary mismatches the germline segment, possibly from a read error. The chain has TRBV29-1 and TRBJ2-3; 12 nucleotides agree with TRBD2. The specimen was tumor-adjacent normal liver tissue. The origin of this receptor is a man aged 40-50 years with primary liver carcinoma and hepatitis B virus infection. The CDR3 nucleotides are TGTAGCGTTGCAGGACTAGCGGGGCGCACAGATACGCAGTGTTTT. Translation gives CSVAGLAGRTDTQCF.